The 11 T cell receptor beta chains in this list originate from one sample, sequenced in a study of CXCR3-negative and CXCR3-positive naive CD8 T cells. It was by 5' RACE with UMI labels that the TRB cDNA libraries were prepared. TCRdb reprocessed the 5' RACE reads; each CDR3 protein has one entry and no DNA is given. The repertoire table contains approximately 8,700 distinct CDR3 sequences. The sample comprised naive CXCR3- CD8+ T cells from blood. Subset noted: CD45RO-CCR7+CD27+CD95- naive CD8+ T cells lacking CXCR3 (TNR3-). The receptors here all came from a human donor in good health. Some clones in this sample may be carry-over from other donors' samples.

Its frequency marks this clonotype as medium-sized (0.01 to 0.1%). The V gene is TRBV7-8, the J gene TRBJ2-7; TCRdb's D gene call, TRBD2, goes unchecked for lack of DNA. The CDR3 has 16 residues. Looked up from germline, CDR1 is SGHVS and CDR2 is FQNEAQ. CDR3 amino acids: CASSSRGLGGSYEQYF.

This clonotype ranks as medium-sized in terms of frequency. V usage is TRBV19 and J usage is TRBJ2-1; TCRdb reports TRBD2, a call that lacks DNA to check it against. The CDR3 is 14 residues long. The germline CDR1 and CDR2 sequences are LNHDA and SQIVND (reference sequence). The CDR3 is CAIKGAGGGNEQFF.

Its frequency marks this clonotype as medium-sized. The rearrangement uses TRBV7-8 and TRBJ1-5; absent DNA, TCRdb's TRBD1 call cannot be checked. The CDR3 length is 13 residues. CDR1 is SGHVS, CDR2 FQNEAQ, per germline. The CDR3 spells CASSFHREEPQHF.

By frequency, this clonotype is medium-sized. The rearrangement uses TRBV5-1 and TRBJ2-1; the TCRdb call, TRBD1, lacks DNA for checking. This CDR3 is 14 amino acids long. Germline CDR1 SGHRS, CDR2 YFSETQ. CDR3 region: CASSSRGSYNEQFF.

This rearrangement joins TRBV6-5 to TRBJ2-5; TCRdb's D call of TRBD2 is untestable without DNA. There are 16 residues in the CDR3. Looked up from germline, CDR1 is MNHEY and CDR2 is SVGAGI. The CDR3 here is CASSYDSGPHQETQYF.

This sequence joins TRBV18 and TRBJ2-3; TCRdb indicates TRBD2, and absent DNA this call remains unverified. Per the germline V gene, CDR1 is KGHSH and CDR2 is LQKENI. CDR3 length: 17 amino acids. CDR3 residues: CASSPLRGGAGEDTQYF. Full variable domain (missing parts from reference TRBV18 and TRBJ2-3): NAGVMQNPRHLVRRRGQEARLRCSPMKGHSHVYWYRQLPEEGLKFMVYLQKENIIDESGMPKERFSAEFPKEGPSILRIQQVVRGDSAAYFCASSPLRGGAGEDTQYFGPGTRLTVL.

This chain joins TRBV7-7 and TRBJ2-1; TCRdb gives TRBD2 as the D gene, but with no DNA this cannot be confirmed. The CDR3 totals 15 residues. Per germline, CDR1 SSHAT and CDR2 FNYEAQ (reference sequence). The CDR3 spells CASSLGLAGVNEQFF.

This chain connects TRBV11-2 to TRBJ2-1; TCRdb lists TRBD2, though no DNA is available to test this call. CDR3 size: 21 residues. The germline CDR1 and CDR2 sequences are SGHAT and FQNNGV. The CDR3 here is CASTPGGPDDLAGGSYNEQFF.

This chain uses TRBV28 with TRBJ1-2; TCRdb picks TRBD1, but there is no DNA to check that call. The CDR3 sequence is 19 residues long. The germline V gene has CDR1 MDHEN and CDR2 SYDVKM. CDR3 loop: CASSLIVGGRDNANYGYTF.

This rearrangement joins TRBV4-3 to TRBJ2-5; TCRdb gives TRBD1 as the D gene, but with no DNA this cannot be confirmed. This CDR3 is built from 15 residues. Germline-derived CDR1 and CDR2 are LGHNA and YSLEER. The CDR3 here is CASSQAQGAGETQYF.

This clonotype is classed as medium-sized (0.01 to 0.1%) by frequency. The V call is TRBV12-3 or TRBV12-4, the J call TRBJ1-5; as DNA is missing, the TRBD1 call by TCRdb cannot be tested. The CDR3 extends over 13 amino acids. The CDR3 sequence: CASSREPHQPQHF.